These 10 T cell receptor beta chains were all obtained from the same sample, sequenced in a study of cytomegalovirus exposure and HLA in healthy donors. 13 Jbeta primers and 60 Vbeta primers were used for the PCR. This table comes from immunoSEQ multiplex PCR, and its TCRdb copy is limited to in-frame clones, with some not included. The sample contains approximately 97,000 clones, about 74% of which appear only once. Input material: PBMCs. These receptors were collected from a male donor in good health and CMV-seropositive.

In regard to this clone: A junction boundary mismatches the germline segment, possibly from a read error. CDR3 protein: CASSQDGGSRDTQYF. DNA of the CDR3: TGCGCCAGCAGCCAAGATGGCGGGAGCAGAGATACGCAGTATTTT. This chain connects TRBV4-3 to TRBJ2-3; 7 bases are shared with TRBD2. The V gene's germline CDR1 is LGHNA and CDR2 YSLEER. The CDR3 has 15 residues.

The CDR3 reads CASSYSTPGYEQYF. CDR3 nucleotide sequence: TGTGCCAGCAGTTACTCAACACCTGGCTACGAGCAGTACTTC. This chain links TRBV6-5 with TRBJ2-7, with D uncertain. CDR3 length: 14 amino acids. In germline, CDR1 is MNHEY, CDR2 SVGAGI. Deletions cut 0 bases from V and 3 bases from J, with 9 bases between.

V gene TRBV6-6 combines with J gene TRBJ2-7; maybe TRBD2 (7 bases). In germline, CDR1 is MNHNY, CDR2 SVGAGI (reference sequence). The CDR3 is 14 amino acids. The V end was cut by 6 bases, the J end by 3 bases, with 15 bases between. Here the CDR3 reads CASRPQGGGYEQYF. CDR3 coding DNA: TGTGCCAGCAGACCACAGGGAGGGGGCTACGAGCAGTACTTC.

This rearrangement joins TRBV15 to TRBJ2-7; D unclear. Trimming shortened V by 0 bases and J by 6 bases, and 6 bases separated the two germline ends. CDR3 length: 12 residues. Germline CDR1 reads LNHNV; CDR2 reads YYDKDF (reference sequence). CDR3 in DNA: TGTGCCACCAGCAGAGATACCGGCGAGCAGTACTTC. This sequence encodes CATSRDTGEQYF.

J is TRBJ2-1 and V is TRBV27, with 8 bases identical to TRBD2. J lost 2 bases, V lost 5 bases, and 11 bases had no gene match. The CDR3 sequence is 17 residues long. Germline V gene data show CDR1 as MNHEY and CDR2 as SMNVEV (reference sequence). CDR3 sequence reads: CASSRTGGRGTYNEQFF. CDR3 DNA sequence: TGTGCCAGCAGTCGTACGGGGGGGAGAGGCACCTACAATGAGCAGTTCTTC.

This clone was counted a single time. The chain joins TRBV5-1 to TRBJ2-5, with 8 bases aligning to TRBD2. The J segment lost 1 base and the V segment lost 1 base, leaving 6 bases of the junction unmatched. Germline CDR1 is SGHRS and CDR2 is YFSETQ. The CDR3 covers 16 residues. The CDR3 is CASSLSGGNFQETQYF. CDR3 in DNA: TGCGCCAGCAGCTTGTCGGGAGGGAACTTCCAAGAGACCCAGTACTTC.

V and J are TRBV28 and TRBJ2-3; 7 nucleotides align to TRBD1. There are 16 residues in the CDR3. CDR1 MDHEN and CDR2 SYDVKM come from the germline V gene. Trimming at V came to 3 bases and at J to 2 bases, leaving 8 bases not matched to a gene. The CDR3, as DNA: TGTGCCAGCAGTTTTATCGACAGGGTGGTCACAGATACGCAGTATTTT. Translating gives CASSFIDRVVTDTQYF.

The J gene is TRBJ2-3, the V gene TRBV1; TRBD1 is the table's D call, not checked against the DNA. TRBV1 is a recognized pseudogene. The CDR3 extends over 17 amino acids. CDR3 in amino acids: CTSSQATTGGRTDTQYF. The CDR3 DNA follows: TGCACCAGCAGCCAGGCTACCACAGGGGGAAGAACAGATACGCAGTATTTT.

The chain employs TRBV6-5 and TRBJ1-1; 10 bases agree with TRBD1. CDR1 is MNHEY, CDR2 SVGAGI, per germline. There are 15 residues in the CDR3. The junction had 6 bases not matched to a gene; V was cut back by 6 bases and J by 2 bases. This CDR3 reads CASSGDRGQNTEAFF. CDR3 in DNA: TGTGCCAGCAGCGGGGACAGGGGACAAAACACTGAAGCTTTCTTT.

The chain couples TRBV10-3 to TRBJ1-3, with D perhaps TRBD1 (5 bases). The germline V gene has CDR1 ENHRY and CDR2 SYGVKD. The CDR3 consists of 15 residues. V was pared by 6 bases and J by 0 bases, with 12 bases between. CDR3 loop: CAISSDITSGNTIYF. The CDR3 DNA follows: TGTGCCATCAGCTCGGACATAACCTCTGGAAACACCATATATTTT.